The text below deals with one T cell receptor (beta chain). Its antigen is still unknown. From germline, CDR1 is MRHNA and CDR2 SNTAGT. The CDR3 runs to 15 residues. The trim removed 3 bases at V and 4 bases at J, leaving 6 bases unmatched. This sample is drawn from a study of cytomegalovirus exposure and HLA in healthy donors. General study points: Cytomegalovirus-associated status was assigned to some 180 TCR beta chains.

The PCR contained 60 Vbeta and 13 Jbeta primers. Generated by immunoSEQ multiplex PCR, the TCRdb table keeps only in-frame clones and is missing some. The sample shows approximately 120,000 clones, more than 65% of them seen only once. The TCR was taken from a woman between 40 and 55 years old in good health and CMV-seropositive. The material sequenced was PBMCs. The chain has TRBV6-4 and TRBJ2-5; 9 bases are shared with TRBD2. This CDR3 reads CASSERLAGRETQYF. Here the CDR3 DNA reads TGTGCCAGCAGTGAACGGCTAGCGGGACGAGAGACCCAGTACTTC.